These 19 T cell receptor beta chains were sequenced from one sample in a study of blood T cell repertoires in COVID-19. Clones were sequenced by immunoSEQ multiplex PCR, and TCRdb holds only the in-frame ones, with some missing. The sample lists 150,000 to 200,000 clones; approximately 92% were seen once. The sequenced sample was peripheral blood. These receptors came from a woman aged 45-65 years with acute or convalescent COVID-19.

This clone was recorded only once. The CDR3 protein is CASSISSSGNEQFF. The CDR3 bases are TGTGCCAGTAGTATAAGCTCCTCGGGGAATGAGCAGTTCTTC. V gene TRBV19 combines with J gene TRBJ2-1, with D possibly being TRBD2 (5 bases). CDR3 length equals 14 residues. V shed 2 bases and J shed 7 bases, with 12 bases lying between them. Germline V gene sequence: CDR1 LNHDA, CDR2 SQIVND (reference sequence).

This rearrangement joins TRBV19 to TRBJ2-1; 9 bases match TRBD2. The CDR3 is made up of 16 amino acids. V lost 5 bases, J lost 6 bases, and 11 bases stayed unmatched. Per the germline V gene, CDR1 is LNHDA and CDR2 is SQIVND (reference sequence). In DNA, the CDR3 is TGTGCCAGTAGTCCTCGGGGACTAGCTACCGGCAATGAGCAGTTCTTC. Its protein product is CASSPRGLATGNEQFF. Full variable domain (rest looked up from reference TRBV19 and TRBJ2-1): DGGITQSPKYLFRKEGQNVTLSCEQNLNHDAMYWYRQDPGQGLRLIYYSQIVNDFQKGDIAEGYSVSREKKESFPLTVTSAQKNPTAFYLCASSPRGLATGNEQFFGPGTRLTVL.

This clone showed up just once. This chain links TRBV18 with TRBJ1-6, with D tentatively TRBD1 (6 bases). CDR1 is KGHSH and CDR2 is LQKENI in the germline V gene. CDR3 size: 16 residues. Trimming took 0 bases from V and 5 from J, leaving 11 bases between them. Written as DNA, the CDR3 is TGTGCCAGCTCACCACCGGGGGCTAGGGATAATTCACCCCTCCACTTT. Translated, it gives CASSPPGARDNSPLHF.

This chain joins TRBV7-2 and TRBJ2-7; TRBD2 matches at 12 bases. Germline-derived CDR1 and CDR2 are SGHTA and FQGNSA. This CDR3 spans 15 amino acids. The ends lost 5 bases at V and 1 base at J; junction bases unmatched: 3. CDR3 DNA sequence: TGTGCCAGCAGCCTCACTAGCGGGGGGTCCTACGAGCAGTACTTC. Translated, it gives CASSLTSGGSYEQYF.

The chain combines TRBV4-1 with TRBJ2-2; 7 nucleotides align to TRBD1. The germline V gene encodes CDR1 MGHRA and CDR2 YSYEKL. The CDR3 contains 16 residues. J was trimmed by 5 bases and V by 2 bases; bases with no gene match: 8. The CDR3 coding sequence is TGCGCCAGCAGCCAACCACAGGGGTCGAGGACCGGGGAGCTGTTTTTT. It yields the protein CASSQPQGSRTGELFF.

V usage is TRBV27 and J usage is TRBJ1-2; 7 nucleotides line up with TRBD1. The germline V gene has CDR1 MNHEY and CDR2 SMNVEV (reference sequence). With V trimmed by 4 bases and J by 7 bases, 9 bases remained unmatched. The CDR3 consists of 14 residues. CDR3 coding DNA: TGTGCCAGCAGTTCTAATACAGGGGTAGTTGGCTACACCTTC. Residues: CASSSNTGVVGYTF.

This clone was recorded once. V is TRBV3-1 (or the pseudogene TRBV3-2) and J is TRBJ2-5; weak D call: TRBD2 (5 bases). This CDR3 has 15 amino acids. Deletions cut 0 bases from V and 1 base from J, with 9 bases between. Germline values: CDR1 LGHDT, CDR2 YNNKEL (reference sequence). In DNA, the CDR3 is TGTGCCAGCAGCCAAGAGGGAGCGGTCCAAGAGACCCAGTACTTC. This gives the protein CASSQEGAVQETQYF.

The chain recombines TRBV6-6 with TRBJ2-1; D remains ambiguous. V shed 2 bases and J shed 3 bases, with 14 bases lying between them. There are 16 residues in the CDR3. Germline CDR1 is MNHNY and CDR2 is SVGAGI (reference sequence). CDR3 protein: CASSYPRMFGYNEQFF. The CDR3 nucleotides read TGTGCCAGCAGTTACCCCAGGATGTTTGGCTACAATGAGCAGTTCTTC.

The CDR3 coding sequence is TGTGCCAGCAGTGAATATAGCGGGGTTGGTGGTAATTCACCCCTCCACTTT. Translated, it gives CASSEYSGVGGNSPLHF. The V gene is TRBV2, the J gene TRBJ1-6; D not certain. CDR1 SNHLY and CDR2 FYNNEI come from the germline V gene. There are 17 residues in the CDR3. V lost 2 bases and J 6 bases, leaving 17 bases between the germline ends.

The chain carries TRBV4-2 and TRBJ1-5; TRBD1 agrees at 7 bases. The V and J ends lost 0 bases and 7 bases, in that order; junction bases with no gene match: 6. CDR3 length equals 15 residues. CDR1 and CDR2 (germline): LGHNA, YNFKEQ. CDR3 region: CASSQDHTGAQPQHF. The CDR3 region has the DNA TGTGCCAGCAGCCAAGATCACACAGGGGCCCAGCCCCAGCATTTT.

This clone was detected only once. The V gene is TRBV7-2, the J gene TRBJ1-1; D not certain. The V end was cut by 5 bases, the J end by 1 base, with 11 bases between. Per the germline V gene, CDR1 is SGHTA and CDR2 is FQGNSA. The CDR3 is 14 residues long. CDR3 protein: CASSPRAGNTEAFF. The CDR3 coding sequence is TGTGCCAGCAGCCCTAGGGCGGGGAACACTGAAGCTTTCTTT.

The chain joins TRBV30 to TRBJ2-7; possibly TRBD1 for D (5 bases). Germline lookup yields CDR1 GTSNPN and CDR2 SVGIG (reference sequence). The CDR3 runs 11 residues. The V and J ends lost 2 bases and 5 bases respectively, with 7 bases between them. CDR3 residues: CAWSTGDEQYF. The CDR3, as DNA: TGTGCCTGGAGTACAGGCGACGAGCAGTACTTC. Full variable domain (missing parts from reference TRBV30 and TRBJ2-7): SQTIHQWPATLVQPVGSPLSLECTVEGTSNPNLYWYRQAAGRGLQLLFYSVGIGQISSEVPQNLSASRPQDRQFILSSKKLLLSDSGFYLCAWSTGDEQYFGPGTRLTVT.

The V call is TRBV5-4, the J call TRBJ1-5; D uncertain. V lost 0 bases and J 3 bases, leaving 10 bases between the germline ends. Germline assignment: CDR1 SGHNT and CDR2 YYREEE (reference sequence). The CDR3 runs 15 residues. The CDR3 sequence: CASSLGPGSNQPQHF. The CDR3 DNA reads as TGTGCCAGCAGCTTGGGTCCAGGTTCCAATCAGCCCCAGCATTTT.

The CDR3 is CAWSKGTAGNTIYF. The CDR3 DNA reads as TGTGCCTGGAGTAAAGGGACAGCTGGAAACACCATATATTTT. The gene calls are TRBV30 and TRBJ1-3; the match to TRBD1 covers 7 bases. CDR1 GTSNPN and CDR2 SVGIG come from the germline V gene (reference sequence). This CDR3 is 14 amino acids long. The junction had 3 bases not matched to a gene; V was cut back by 2 bases and J by 2 bases. The entire variable domain, with the rest obtained from reference TRBV30 and TRBJ1-3, is as follows: SQTIHQWPATLVQPVGSPLSLECTVEGTSNPNLYWYRQAAGRGLQLLFYSVGIGQISSEVPQNLSASRPQDRQFILSSKKLLLSDSGFYLCAWSKGTAGNTIYFGEGSWLTVV.

The chain has TRBV19 and TRBJ1-5, with D perhaps TRBD1 (5 bases). This CDR3 comprises 17 residues. Germline lookup yields CDR1 LNHDA and CDR2 SQIVND (reference sequence). V lost 5 bases and J lost 5, with 22 bases in between. The CDR3 loop is CASSLRGGAGRHQPQHF. As DNA, the CDR3 is TGTGCCAGTAGTCTCCGGGGAGGGGCAGGGCGTCATCAGCCCCAGCATTTT.

The rearrangement links TRBV3-1 (or the pseudogene TRBV3-2) to TRBJ2-1; TRBD1 agrees at 9 bases. V shed 8 bases, J shed 4 bases, and the junction held 9 bases outside the gene matches. Germline lookup yields CDR1 LGHDT and CDR2 YNNKEL (reference sequence). The CDR3 consists of 15 residues. The CDR3 here is CASQPGTGRYNEQFF. The CDR3 nucleotides are TGTGCCAGCCAACCCGGGACAGGGAGATACAATGAGCAGTTCTTC.

This clone was observed a handful of times. A read error may produce the germline difference seen at one junction end. V and J are TRBV6-5 and TRBJ1-1, with D unclear. This CDR3 contains 14 residues. CDR1 and CDR2 from the germline V gene are MNHEY and SVGAGI. As DNA, the CDR3 is TGTGCCAGCAATTACGGCGGAGGGAACACTGAAGCTTTCTTT. This gives the protein CASNYGGGNTEAFF.

The CDR3 DNA reads TGTGCCAGCTCACGATCAGGGGGCGACGAGACCCAGTACTTC. It specifies CASSRSGGDETQYF. The chain is built from TRBV18 and TRBJ2-5, with 8 nucleotides matching TRBD1. Germline CDR1 KGHSH, CDR2 LQKENI. The CDR3 sequence is 14 residues long. Trimming removed 4 bases from V and 5 bases from J; junction bases left unmatched: 6. Looking up the rest from reference TRBV18 and TRBJ2-5 gives the full variable domain: NAGVMQNPRHLVRRRGQEARLRCSPMKGHSHVYWYRQLPEEGLKFMVYLQKENIIDESGMPKERFSAEFPKEGPSILRIQQVVRGDSAAYFCASSRSGGDETQYFGPGTRLLVL.

The DNA of the CDR3 is TGTGCCAGCAGCCCGCGGGGCACCGGGGAGCTGTTTTTT. This codes for CASSPRGTGELFF. The chain carries TRBV7-9 and TRBJ2-2; tentatively, D is TRBD2 (6 bases). Per germline, CDR1 SEHNR and CDR2 FQNEAQ (reference sequence). The CDR3 consists of 13 residues. V was pared by 5 bases and J by 4 bases, with 8 bases between.